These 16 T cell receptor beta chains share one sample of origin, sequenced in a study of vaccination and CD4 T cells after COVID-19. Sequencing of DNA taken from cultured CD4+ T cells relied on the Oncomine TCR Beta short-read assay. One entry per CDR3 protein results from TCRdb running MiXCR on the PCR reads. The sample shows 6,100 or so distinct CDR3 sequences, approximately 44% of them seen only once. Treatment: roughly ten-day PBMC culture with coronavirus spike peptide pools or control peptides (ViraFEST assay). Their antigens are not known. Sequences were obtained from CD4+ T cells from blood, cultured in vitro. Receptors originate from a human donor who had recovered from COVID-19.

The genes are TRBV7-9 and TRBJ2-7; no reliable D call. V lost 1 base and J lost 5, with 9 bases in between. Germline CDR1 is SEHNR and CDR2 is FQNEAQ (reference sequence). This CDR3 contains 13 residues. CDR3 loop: CASSLDGPHEQYF. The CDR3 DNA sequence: TGTGCCAGCAGCTTAGACGGACCCCACGAGCAGTACTTC.

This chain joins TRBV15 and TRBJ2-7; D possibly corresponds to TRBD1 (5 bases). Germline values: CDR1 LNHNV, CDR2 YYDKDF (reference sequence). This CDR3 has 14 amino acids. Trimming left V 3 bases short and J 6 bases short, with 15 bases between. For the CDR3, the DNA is TGTGCCACCAGCAGTGGGTCATGGGGCGGCGAGCAGTACTTC. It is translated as CATSSGSWGGEQYF.

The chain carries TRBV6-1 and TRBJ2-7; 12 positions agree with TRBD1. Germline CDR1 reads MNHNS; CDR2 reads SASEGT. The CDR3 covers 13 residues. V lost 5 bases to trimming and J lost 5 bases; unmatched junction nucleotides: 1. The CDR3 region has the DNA TGTGCCAGCAGTCGGGACAGGGGGCACGAGCAGTACTTC. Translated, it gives CASSRDRGHEQYF.

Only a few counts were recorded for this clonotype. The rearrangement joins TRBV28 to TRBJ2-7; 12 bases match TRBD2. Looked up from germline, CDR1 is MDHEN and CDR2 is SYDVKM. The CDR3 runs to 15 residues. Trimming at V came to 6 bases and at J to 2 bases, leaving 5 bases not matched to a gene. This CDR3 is CASSPGLAGTYEQYF. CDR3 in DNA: TGTGCCAGCAGCCCCGGACTAGCGGGGACCTACGAGCAGTACTTC.

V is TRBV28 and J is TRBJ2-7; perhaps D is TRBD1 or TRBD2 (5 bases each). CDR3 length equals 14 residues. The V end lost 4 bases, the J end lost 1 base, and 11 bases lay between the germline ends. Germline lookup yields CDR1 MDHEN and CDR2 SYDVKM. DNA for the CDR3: TGTGCCAGCAGTTCAACGGGACGATCCTACGAGCAGTACTTC. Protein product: CASSSTGRSYEQYF.

The CDR3 reads CSAGLTGGRETQYF. The CDR3 DNA is TGCAGTGCCGGCCTTACAGGGGGAAGGGAGACCCAGTACTTC. The J gene is TRBJ2-5, the V gene TRBV20-1, with TRBD1 matching over 8 bases. The germline gives CDR1 DFQATT, CDR2 SNEGSKA (reference sequence). The CDR3 totals 14 residues. J was trimmed by 5 bases and V by 6 bases; bases with no gene match: 11.

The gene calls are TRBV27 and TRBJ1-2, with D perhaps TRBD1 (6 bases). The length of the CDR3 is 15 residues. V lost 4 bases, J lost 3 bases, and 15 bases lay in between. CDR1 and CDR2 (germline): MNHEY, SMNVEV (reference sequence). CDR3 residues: CASSSRGQGYYGYTF. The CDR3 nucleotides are TGTGCCAGCAGTTCCCGGGGGCAGGGGTACTATGGCTACACCTTC.

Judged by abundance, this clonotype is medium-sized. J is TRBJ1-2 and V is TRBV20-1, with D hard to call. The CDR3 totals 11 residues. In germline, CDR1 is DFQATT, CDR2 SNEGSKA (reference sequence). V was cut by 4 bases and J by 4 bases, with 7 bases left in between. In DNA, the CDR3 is TGCAGTGCTACTGGTTCCTATGGCTACACCTTC. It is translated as CSATGSYGYTF.

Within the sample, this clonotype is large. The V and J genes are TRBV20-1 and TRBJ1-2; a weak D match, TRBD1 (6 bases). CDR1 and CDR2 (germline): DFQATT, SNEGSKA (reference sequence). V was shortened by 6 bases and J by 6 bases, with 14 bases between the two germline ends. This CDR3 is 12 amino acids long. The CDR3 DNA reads TGCAGTGCCCCGGGACAAGCGGATGGCTACACCTTC. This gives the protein CSAPGQADGYTF.

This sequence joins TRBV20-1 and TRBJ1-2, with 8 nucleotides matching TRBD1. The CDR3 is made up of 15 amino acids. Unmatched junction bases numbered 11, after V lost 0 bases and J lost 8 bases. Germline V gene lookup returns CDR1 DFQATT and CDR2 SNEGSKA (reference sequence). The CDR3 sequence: CSARDSGQGLGGYTF. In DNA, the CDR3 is TGCAGTGCTAGAGACTCCGGACAGGGTTTGGGAGGCTACACCTTC.

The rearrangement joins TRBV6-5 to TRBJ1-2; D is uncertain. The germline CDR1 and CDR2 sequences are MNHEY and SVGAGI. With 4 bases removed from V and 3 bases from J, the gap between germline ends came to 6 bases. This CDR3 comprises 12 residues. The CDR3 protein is CASSSRYYGYTF. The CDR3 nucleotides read TGTGCCAGCAGTTCCCGTTACTATGGCTACACCTTC.

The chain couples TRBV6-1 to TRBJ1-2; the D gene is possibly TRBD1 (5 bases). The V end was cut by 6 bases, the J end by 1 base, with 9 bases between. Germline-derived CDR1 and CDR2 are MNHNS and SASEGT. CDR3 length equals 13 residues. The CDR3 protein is CASRRGDNYGYTF. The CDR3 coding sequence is TGTGCCAGCAGAAGGGGAGATAACTATGGCTACACCTTC.

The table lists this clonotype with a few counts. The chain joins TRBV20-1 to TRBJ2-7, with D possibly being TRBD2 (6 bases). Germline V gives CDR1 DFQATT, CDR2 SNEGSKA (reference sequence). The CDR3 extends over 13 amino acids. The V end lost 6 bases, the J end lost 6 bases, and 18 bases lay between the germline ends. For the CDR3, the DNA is TGCAGTGCGGGGAGACTAGTCTTCAGCGAGCAGTACTTC. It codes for CSAGRLVFSEQYF.

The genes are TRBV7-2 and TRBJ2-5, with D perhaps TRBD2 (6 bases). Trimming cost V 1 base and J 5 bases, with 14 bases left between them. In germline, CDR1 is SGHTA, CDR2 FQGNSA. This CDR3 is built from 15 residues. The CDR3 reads CASSLGGEAWETQYF. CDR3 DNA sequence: TGTGCCAGCAGCTTAGGTGGGGAGGCCTGGGAGACCCAGTACTTC.

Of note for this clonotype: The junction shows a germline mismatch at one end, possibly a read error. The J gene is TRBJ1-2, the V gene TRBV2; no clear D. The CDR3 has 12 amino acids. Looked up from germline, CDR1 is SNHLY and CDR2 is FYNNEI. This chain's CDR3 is CTSTDSGYGYTF. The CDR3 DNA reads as TGTACCAGCACAGATTCGGGGTATGGCTACACCTTC.

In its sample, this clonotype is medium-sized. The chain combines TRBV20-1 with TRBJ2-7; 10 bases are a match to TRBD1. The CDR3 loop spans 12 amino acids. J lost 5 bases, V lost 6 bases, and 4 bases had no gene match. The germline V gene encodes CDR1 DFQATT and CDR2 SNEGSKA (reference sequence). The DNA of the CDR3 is TGCAGTGCATGGGACAGGGGCCACGAGCAGTACTTC. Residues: CSAWDRGHEQYF.